The TCR beta chain described here comes from a study of T cell responses to AZD1222 COVID-19 vaccine. Data came from immunoSEQ multiplex PCR; TCRdb stores just in-frame clones and leaves some out. The sample carries 70,000 to 90,000 clones, around 73% recorded once. The CDR3 consists of 15 residues. The V gene's germline CDR1 is KGHDR and CDR2 SFDVKD. The ends lost 3 bases at V and 2 bases at J; junction bases unmatched: 5. The clonotype originates from an adult in good health. Sequencing used peripheral blood, obtained on day 0 of AZD1222 vaccination. The chain carries TRBV24-1 and TRBJ2-7, with 8 bases lining up with TRBD1. CDR3 region: CATSDPGQEAYEQYF. The CDR3 nucleotides are TGTGCCACCAGTGATCCGGGACAGGAAGCCTACGAGCAGTACTTC.